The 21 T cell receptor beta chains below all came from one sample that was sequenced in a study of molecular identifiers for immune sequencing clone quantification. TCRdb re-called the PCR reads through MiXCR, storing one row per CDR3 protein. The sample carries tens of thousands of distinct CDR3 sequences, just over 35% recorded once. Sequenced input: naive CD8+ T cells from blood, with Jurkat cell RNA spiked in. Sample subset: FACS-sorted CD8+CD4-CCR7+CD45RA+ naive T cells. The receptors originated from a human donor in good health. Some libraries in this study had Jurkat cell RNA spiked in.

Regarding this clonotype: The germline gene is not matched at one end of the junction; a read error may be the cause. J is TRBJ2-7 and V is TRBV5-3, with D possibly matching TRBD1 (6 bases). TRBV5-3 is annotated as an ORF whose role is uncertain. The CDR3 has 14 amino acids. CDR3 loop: CASSLGDTSYEQYF. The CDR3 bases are TGTGCCAGCAGCTTGGGGGACACCTCCTACGAGCAGTACTTC.

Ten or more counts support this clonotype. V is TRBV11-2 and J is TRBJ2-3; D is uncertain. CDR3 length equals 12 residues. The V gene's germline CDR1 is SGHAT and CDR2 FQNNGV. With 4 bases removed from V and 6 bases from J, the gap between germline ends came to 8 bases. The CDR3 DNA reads TGTGCCAGCAGCTCCTCCGTGGATACGCAGTATTTT. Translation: CASSSSVDTQYF.

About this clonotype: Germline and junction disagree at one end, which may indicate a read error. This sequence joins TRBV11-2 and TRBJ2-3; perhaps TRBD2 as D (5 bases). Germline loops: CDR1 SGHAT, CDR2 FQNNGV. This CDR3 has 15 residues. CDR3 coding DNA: TGTGCCAGCAGCTTATTTATTCCTAGCACAGATACGCTGTATTTT. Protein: CASSLFIPSTDTLYF.

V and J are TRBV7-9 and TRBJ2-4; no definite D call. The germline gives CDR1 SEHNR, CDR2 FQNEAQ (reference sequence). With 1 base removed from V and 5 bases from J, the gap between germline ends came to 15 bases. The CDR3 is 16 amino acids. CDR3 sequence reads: CASSLGVRSRQNIQYF. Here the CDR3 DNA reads TGTGCCAGCAGCTTAGGCGTGCGGTCGAGGCAAAACATTCAGTACTTC.

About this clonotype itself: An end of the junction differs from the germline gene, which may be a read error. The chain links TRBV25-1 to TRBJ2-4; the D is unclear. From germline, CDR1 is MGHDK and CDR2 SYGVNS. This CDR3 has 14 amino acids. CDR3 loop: CASSEFRSLSIQIF. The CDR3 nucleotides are TGTGCCAGCAGTGAATTTAGATCCCTAAGCATTCAGATCTTC.

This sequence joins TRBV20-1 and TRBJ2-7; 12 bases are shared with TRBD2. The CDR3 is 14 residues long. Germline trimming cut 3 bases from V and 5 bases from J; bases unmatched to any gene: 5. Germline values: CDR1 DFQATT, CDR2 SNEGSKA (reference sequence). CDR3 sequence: CSASRLAGVDEQYF. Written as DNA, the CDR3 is TGCAGTGCTAGTCGACTAGCGGGAGTGGACGAGCAGTACTTC.

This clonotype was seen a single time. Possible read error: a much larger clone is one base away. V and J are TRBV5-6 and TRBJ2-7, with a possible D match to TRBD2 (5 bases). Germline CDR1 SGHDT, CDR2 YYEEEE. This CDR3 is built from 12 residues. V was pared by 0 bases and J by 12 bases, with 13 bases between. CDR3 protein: CASSLGRHEGYF. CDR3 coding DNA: TGTGCCAGCAGCTTGGGACGGCACGAGGGGTACTTC.

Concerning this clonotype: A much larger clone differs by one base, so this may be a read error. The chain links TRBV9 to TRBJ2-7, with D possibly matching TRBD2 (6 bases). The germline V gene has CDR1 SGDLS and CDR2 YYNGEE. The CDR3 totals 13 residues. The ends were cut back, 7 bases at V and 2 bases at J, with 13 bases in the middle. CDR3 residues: CASCPPGAYEQYF. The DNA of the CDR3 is TGTGCCAGCTGCCCGCCGGGGGCCTACGAGCAGTACTTC.

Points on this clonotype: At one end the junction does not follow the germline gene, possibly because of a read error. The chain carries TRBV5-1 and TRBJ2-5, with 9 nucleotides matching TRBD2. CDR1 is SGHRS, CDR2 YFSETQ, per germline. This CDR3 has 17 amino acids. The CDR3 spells CACSLAGSLAGLETQYF. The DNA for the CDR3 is TGCGCCTGCAGCTTGGCAGGGTCGCTAGCGGGACTGGAGACCCAGTACTTC. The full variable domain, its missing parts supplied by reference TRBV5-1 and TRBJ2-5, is KAGVTQTPRYLIKTRGQQVTLSCSPISGHRSVSWYQQTPGQGLQFLFEYFSETQRNKGNFPGRFSGRQFSNSRSEMNVSTLELGDSALYLCACSLAGSLAGLETQYFGPGTRLLVL.

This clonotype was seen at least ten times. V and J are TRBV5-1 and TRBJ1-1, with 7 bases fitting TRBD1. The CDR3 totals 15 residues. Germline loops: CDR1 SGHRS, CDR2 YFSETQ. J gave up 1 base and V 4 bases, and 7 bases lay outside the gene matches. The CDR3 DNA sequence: TGCGCCAGCAGCAAATACACAGGGGCGAACACTGAAGCTTTCTTT. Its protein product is CASSKYTGANTEAFF.

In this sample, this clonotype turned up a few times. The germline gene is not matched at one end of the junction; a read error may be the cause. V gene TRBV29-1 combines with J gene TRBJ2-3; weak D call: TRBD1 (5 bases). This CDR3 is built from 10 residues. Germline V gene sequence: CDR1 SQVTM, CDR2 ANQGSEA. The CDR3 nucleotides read TGCGGCGTCCAGGGAGATACGCAGTATTTT. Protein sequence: CGVQGDTQYF.

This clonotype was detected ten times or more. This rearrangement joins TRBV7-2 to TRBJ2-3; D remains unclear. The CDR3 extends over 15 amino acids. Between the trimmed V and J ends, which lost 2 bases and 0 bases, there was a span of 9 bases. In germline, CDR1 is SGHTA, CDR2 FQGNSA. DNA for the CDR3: TGTGCCAGCAGCTTAATTCTAGATAGCACAGATACGCAGTATTTT. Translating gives CASSLILDSTDTQYF.

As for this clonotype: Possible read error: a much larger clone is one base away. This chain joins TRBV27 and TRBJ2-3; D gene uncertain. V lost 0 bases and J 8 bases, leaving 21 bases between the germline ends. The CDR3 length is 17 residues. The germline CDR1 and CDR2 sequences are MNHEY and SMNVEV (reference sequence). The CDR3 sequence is CASSLSLRKIHPATQYF. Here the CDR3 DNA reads TGTGCCAGCAGTTTATCGCTCCGGAAGATACATCCAGCTACGCAGTATTTT.

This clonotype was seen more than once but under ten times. The CDR3 DNA sequence: TGCGCCAGCAGTCATCCCCCGGTCCGCGAGCAGTACTTC. It translates to CASSHPPVREQYF. The rearrangement joins TRBV4-1 to TRBJ2-7; D unresolved. In germline, CDR1 is MGHRA, CDR2 YSYEKL. V was clipped by 6 bases and J by 6 bases, with 15 bases between them. CDR3 length: 13 amino acids.

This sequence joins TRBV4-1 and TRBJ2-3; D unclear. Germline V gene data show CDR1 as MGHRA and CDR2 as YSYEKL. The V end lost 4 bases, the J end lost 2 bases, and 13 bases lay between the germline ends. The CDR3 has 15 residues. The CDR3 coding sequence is TGCGCCAGCAGCCGTAAGCTAAGTGACACAGATACGCAGTATTTT. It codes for CASSRKLSDTDTQYF.

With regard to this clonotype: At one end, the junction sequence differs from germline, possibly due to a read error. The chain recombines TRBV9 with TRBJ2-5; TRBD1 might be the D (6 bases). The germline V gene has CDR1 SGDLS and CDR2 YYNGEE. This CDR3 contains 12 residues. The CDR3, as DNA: TGTGCCAGCAGCGTAGAGGGGGAGACCCTGTACTTC. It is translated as CASSVEGETLYF.

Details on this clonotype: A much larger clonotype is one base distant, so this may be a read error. CDR3 in amino acids: CASSQDLGPEPQYF. DNA of the CDR3: TGCGCCAGCAGCCAAGATCTGGGCCCAGAGCCCCAGTACTTC. This chain connects TRBV4-3 to TRBJ2-5; the D is unclear. Germline V gene sequence: CDR1 LGHNA, CDR2 YSLEER. The CDR3 has 14 residues.

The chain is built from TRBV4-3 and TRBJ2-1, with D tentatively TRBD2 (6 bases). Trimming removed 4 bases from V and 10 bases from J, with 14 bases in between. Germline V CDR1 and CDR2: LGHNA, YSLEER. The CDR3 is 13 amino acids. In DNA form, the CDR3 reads TGCGCCAGCAGCCCCTTCGGGGGAGCAGAGCAGTTCTTC. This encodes CASSPFGGAEQFF.

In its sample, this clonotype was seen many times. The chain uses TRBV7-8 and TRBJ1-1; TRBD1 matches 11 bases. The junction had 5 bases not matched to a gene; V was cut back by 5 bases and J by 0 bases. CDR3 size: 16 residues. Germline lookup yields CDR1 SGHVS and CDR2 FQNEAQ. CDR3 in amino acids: CASSQDRGPMNTEAFF. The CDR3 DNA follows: TGTGCCAGCAGCCAGGACAGGGGGCCGATGAACACTGAAGCTTTCTTT.

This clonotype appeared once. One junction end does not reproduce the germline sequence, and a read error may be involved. CDR3 amino acids: CASSIRDRLQETRYF. DNA for the CDR3: TGTGCCAGCAGCATCCGGGACCGTCTCCAAGAGACCCGGTACTTC. This chain joins TRBV28 and TRBJ2-5; perhaps D is TRBD1 or TRBD2 (5 bases each). In germline, CDR1 is MDHEN, CDR2 SYDVKM. The CDR3 is made up of 15 amino acids.

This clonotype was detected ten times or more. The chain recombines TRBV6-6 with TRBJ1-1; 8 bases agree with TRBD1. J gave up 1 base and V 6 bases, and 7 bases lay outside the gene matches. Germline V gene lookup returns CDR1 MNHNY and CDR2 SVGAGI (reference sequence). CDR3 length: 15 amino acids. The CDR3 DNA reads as TGTGCCAGCAGCCCCCGGACAGGGCAGAACACTGAAGCTTTCTTT. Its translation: CASSPRTGQNTEAFF.